One sample yielded the 31 T cell receptor beta chains listed below, sequenced in a study of T cell responses to AZD1222 COVID-19 vaccine. Generated by immunoSEQ multiplex PCR, the TCRdb table keeps only in-frame clones and is missing some. The table includes 86,000 or so clones, around nine tenths detected once. The sequencing here drew on peripheral blood, taken on day 0 of MenACWY control vaccination. The receptors originated from an adult in good health.

In DNA, the CDR3 is TGTGCCACCAGCAGCGAATCCCCCGGGACAGGGGTAGGCCAGCCCCAGCATTTT. It yields the protein CATSSESPGTGVGQPQHF. The rearrangement joins TRBV15 to TRBJ1-5, with 10 bases matching TRBD1. The length of the CDR3 is 18 residues. Per germline, CDR1 LNHNV and CDR2 YYDKDF (reference sequence). V lost 3 bases to trimming and J lost 7 bases; unmatched junction nucleotides: 15. The full variable domain, rest sourced from reference TRBV15 and TRBJ1-5, is DAMVIQNPRYQVTQFGKPVTLSCSQTLNHNVMYWYQQKSSQAPKLLFHYYDKDFNNEADTPDNFQSRRPNTSFCFLDIRSPGLGDTAMYLCATSSESPGTGVGQPQHFGDGTRLSIL.

This clone was picked up one time. The CDR3 nucleotides read TGTGCCAGTGGAAGCGGTTCGGGGACGCAGTATTTT. Protein sequence: CASGSGSGTQYF. The chain links TRBV19 to TRBJ2-3; possible D gene TRBD2, 5 bases. The germline CDR1 and CDR2 sequences are LNHDA and SQIVND (reference sequence). Trimming took 8 bases from V and 9 from J, leaving 15 bases between them. The CDR3 contains 12 residues.

The J gene is TRBJ1-5, the V gene TRBV3-1 (or the pseudogene TRBV3-2); tentative D call: TRBD1 (5 bases). In germline, CDR1 is LGHDT, CDR2 YNNKEL (reference sequence). The CDR3 runs to 16 residues. V was clipped by 3 bases and J by 2 bases, with 14 bases between them. CDR3 in amino acids: CASSHGRGGGNQPQHF. The CDR3 nucleotides are TGTGCCAGCAGCCACGGGAGGGGTGGGGGCAATCAGCCCCAGCATTTT.

The V and J genes are TRBV15 and TRBJ1-1; D is undetermined. V was cut by 5 bases and J by 0 bases, with 13 bases left in between. This CDR3 spans 15 amino acids. Per the germline V gene, CDR1 is LNHNV and CDR2 is YYDKDF (reference sequence). For the CDR3, the DNA is TGTGCCACCAGCCCGTCCAGCCTAGTGAACACTGAAGCTTTCTTT. The encoded protein is CATSPSSLVNTEAFF.

The gene calls are TRBV12-3 or TRBV12-4 and TRBJ1-5; the D is unclear. V was clipped by 6 bases and J by 1 base, with 7 bases between them. The CDR3 has 13 amino acids. The CDR3 DNA reads as TGTGCCAGCAGCGTAGAGAGCAATCAGCCCCAGCATTTT. It encodes CASSVESNQPQHF.

V usage is TRBV7-2 and J usage is TRBJ2-7; the D gene is possibly TRBD1 (5 bases). The CDR3 loop spans 13 amino acids. V was clipped by 2 bases and J by 5 bases, with 10 bases between them. Germline V lookup: CDR1 SGHTA, CDR2 FQGNSA. The CDR3 spells CASSLNRINEQYF. The DNA of the CDR3 is TGTGCCAGCAGCTTAAACAGGATCAACGAGCAGTACTTC.

The rearrangement links TRBV12-3 or TRBV12-4 to TRBJ2-5; D not certain. The V and J ends lost 2 bases and 2 bases respectively, with 6 bases between them. The CDR3 is made up of 13 amino acids. DNA of the CDR3: TGTGCCAGCAGTTTAAGGCAGCAAGAGACCCAGTACTTC. Translation gives CASSLRQQETQYF.

The gene calls are TRBV28 and TRBJ1-2, with 7 positions matching TRBD1. The trim removed 4 bases at V and 7 bases at J, leaving 6 bases unmatched. This CDR3 spans 13 amino acids. The germline gives CDR1 MDHEN, CDR2 SYDVKM. CDR3 nucleotide sequence: TGTGCCAGCAGTTACTACAGGGGACGTGGCTACACCTTC. Translation gives CASSYYRGRGYTF.

The table lists this clone with a few counts. CDR3 in DNA: TGCGCCAGCAGCTCTCCCGGGACAGGGGGCAATGAGCAGTTCTTC. Its protein is CASSSPGTGGNEQFF. This chain joins TRBV5-1 and TRBJ2-1; 11 bases fit TRBD1. The CDR3 contains 15 residues. V shed 3 bases and J 6 bases; nucleotides not matched to a gene: 5. Germline values: CDR1 SGHRS, CDR2 YFSETQ.

The chain combines TRBV3-1 (or the pseudogene TRBV3-2) with TRBJ2-7, with D possibly TRBD2 on 6 matching bases. V gave up 4 bases and J gave up 6 bases, with 13 bases separating them. Germline V CDR1 and CDR2: LGHDT, YNNKEL (reference sequence). The CDR3 has 13 residues. CDR3: CASSRHTSSEQYF. The CDR3 DNA reads TGTGCCAGCAGCCGACATACTAGCTCCGAGCAGTACTTC.

The chain combines TRBV14 with TRBJ2-7, with TRBD1 matching over 8 bases. Germline values: CDR1 SGHDN, CDR2 FVKESK. V trimming: 0 bases; J trimming: 5 bases; junction bases outside the gene matches: 6. CDR3 size: 15 residues. CDR3 sequence (DNA): TGTGCCAGCAGCCAAGAATCAGGACAGGGCCACGAGCAGTACTTC. Its translation is CASSQESGQGHEQYF.

The chain carries TRBV5-4 and TRBJ2-7, with D possibly TRBD1 on 6 matching bases. CDR3 length: 15 residues. Germline CDR1 reads SGHNT; CDR2 reads YYREEE (reference sequence). V was shortened by 3 bases and J by 3 bases, with 16 bases between the two germline ends. CDR3 sequence reads: CASSWWTDPDYEQYF. The CDR3 nucleotides read TGTGCCAGCAGCTGGTGGACAGACCCCGACTACGAGCAGTACTTC.

The chain has TRBV10-3 and TRBJ1-2; 10 bases map to TRBD1. The germline V gene encodes CDR1 ENHRY and CDR2 SYGVKD. Losses at the gene ends were 9 bases for V and 8 bases for J; bases not matched to a gene: 9. This CDR3 has 13 amino acids. CDR3 in amino acids: CAMGKGQGIGYTF. DNA for the CDR3: TGTGCCATGGGAAAGGGACAGGGGATCGGCTACACCTTC.

The genes are TRBV5-6 and TRBJ2-3; 7 bases fit TRBD2. V trimming: 1 base; J trimming: 5 bases; junction bases outside the gene matches: 10. The CDR3 is made up of 16 amino acids. CDR1 is SGHDT and CDR2 is YYEEEE in the germline V gene. The CDR3 DNA follows: TGTGCCAGCAGCTTGAGCGGGACGGGAGCTGGAGATACGCAGTATTTT. Translating gives CASSLSGTGAGDTQYF.

The rearrangement joins TRBV9 to TRBJ2-1, with no clear D. The V end was cut by 4 bases, the J end by 10 bases, with 24 bases between. This CDR3 contains 16 residues. The germline V gene encodes CDR1 SGDLS and CDR2 YYNGEE. CDR3 nucleotide sequence: TGTGCCAGCAGCTCCCTTCCCGGCGGAGTCTTTGGGGAGCAGTTCTTC. Residues: CASSSLPGGVFGEQFF.

V gene TRBV6-5 combines with J gene TRBJ2-7; 7 bases are a match to TRBD1. The CDR3 extends over 13 amino acids. Trimming cost V 8 bases and J 5 bases; bases outside gene matches: 9. The germline CDR1 and CDR2 sequences are MNHEY and SVGAGI. CDR3 DNA: TGTGCCAGCGGGGACAGTTCTCTTAACGAGCAGTACTTC. Translation gives CASGDSSLNEQYF.

The gene calls are TRBV18 and TRBJ1-2; D unresolved. CDR3 length: 14 amino acids. Germline loops: CDR1 KGHSH, CDR2 LQKENI. Deletions cut 2 bases from V and 9 bases from J, with 16 bases between. This CDR3 reads CASSPTRESNRYTF. In DNA, the CDR3 is TGTGCCAGCTCACCAACCCGGGAGTCGAATCGCTACACCTTC.

In DNA, the CDR3 is TGTGCCAGTAGTATGGGGGTAGGAGCCGGGGAGCTGTTTTTT. This encodes CASSMGVGAGELFF. The chain employs TRBV19 and TRBJ2-2; D may match TRBD1 or TRBD2 (5 bases each). V gave up 3 bases and J gave up 6 bases, with 11 bases separating them. Germline assignment: CDR1 LNHDA and CDR2 SQIVND (reference sequence). The length of the CDR3 is 14 residues. The full variable domain, with the rest looked up from reference TRBV19 and TRBJ2-2, is DGGITQSPKYLFRKEGQNVTLSCEQNLNHDAMYWYRQDPGQGLRLIYYSQIVNDFQKGDIAEGYSVSREKKESFPLTVTSAQKNPTAFYLCASSMGVGAGELFFGEGSRLTVL.

The genes are TRBV5-1 and TRBJ2-2; D is possibly TRBD2 (5 bases). The CDR3 has 15 amino acids. V was clipped by 1 base and J by 5 bases, with 12 bases between them. The germline gives CDR1 SGHRS, CDR2 YFSETQ. Written as DNA, the CDR3 is TGCGCCAGCAGCTTGTCAAGCGGCGAGACCGGGGAGCTGTTTTTT. It yields the protein CASSLSSGETGELFF.

The chain employs TRBV4-1 and TRBJ1-3; D is ambiguous. The CDR3 totals 16 residues. With 1 base removed from V and 5 bases from J, the gap between germline ends came to 15 bases. Germline V gene data show CDR1 as MGHRA and CDR2 as YSYEKL. Here the CDR3 reads CASSQGRALIRNTIYF. The CDR3 region has the DNA TGCGCCAGCAGCCAAGGGCGGGCCCTAATAAGAAACACCATATATTTT.

This rearrangement joins TRBV29-1 to TRBJ2-7, with a weak D call TRBD2 (5 bases). V was shortened by 4 bases and J by 7 bases, with 14 bases between the two germline ends. Germline values: CDR1 SQVTM, CDR2 ANQGSEA. The CDR3 sequence is 12 residues long. The CDR3, as DNA: TGCAGCGTTGTAAACCCGGGGTGGGAGCAGTACTTC. Its translation: CSVVNPGWEQYF.

The chain recombines TRBV9 with TRBJ2-1; D is unresolved. The CDR3 has 14 amino acids. The germline V gene has CDR1 SGDLS and CDR2 YYNGEE. V was trimmed by 3 bases and J by 2 bases, leaving 9 bases between them. In nucleotides, the CDR3 is TGTGCCAGCAGCGGTCGACGGACCTACAATGAGCAGTTCTTC. Its protein is CASSGRRTYNEQFF.

In this sample, this clone turned up once. The CDR3 nucleotides are TGCGCCAGCAGCTTGGAGCCGGGGTACGGCTACACCTTC. Translation gives CASSLEPGYGYTF. This chain uses TRBV5-1 with TRBJ1-2; no firm D call. Trimming shortened V by 0 bases and J by 8 bases, and 11 bases separated the two germline ends. CDR3 length: 13 amino acids. Germline V gene data show CDR1 as SGHRS and CDR2 as YFSETQ. Full variable domain (missing parts from reference TRBV5-1 and TRBJ1-2): KAGVTQTPRYLIKTRGQQVTLSCSPISGHRSVSWYQQTPGQGLQFLFEYFSETQRNKGNFPGRFSGRQFSNSRSEMNVSTLELGDSALYLCASSLEPGYGYTFGSGTRLTVV.

The rearrangement uses TRBV28 and TRBJ1-2; 10 nucleotides agree with TRBD1. Germline V lookup: CDR1 MDHEN, CDR2 SYDVKM. This CDR3 region has 15 residues. Trimming removed 7 bases from V and 7 bases from J; junction bases left unmatched: 12. CDR3 DNA sequence: TGTGCCAGCAACCTCGGGACAGGGGCGGACCGTGGCTACACCTTC. Residues: CASNLGTGADRGYTF.

The V and J genes are TRBV12-3 or TRBV12-4 and TRBJ1-4; D unclear. The ends were cut back, 7 bases at V and 7 bases at J, with 13 bases in the middle. The CDR3 extends over 13 amino acids. CDR3 sequence (DNA): TGTGCCAGCACCCGAGAGTTAGTTGAAAAACTGTTTTTT. Amino acid sequence: CASTRELVEKLFF.

The gene calls are TRBV28 and TRBJ1-2, with a possible D match to TRBD1 (6 bases). CDR1 is MDHEN and CDR2 is SYDVKM in the germline V gene. The CDR3 contains 13 residues. The V and J ends lost 4 bases and 8 bases respectively, with 14 bases between them. The CDR3 DNA is TGTGCCAGCAGTTCTGGAACAGGGCAGGGCTACACCTTC. Translated, it gives CASSSGTGQGYTF.

The V call is TRBV14, the J call TRBJ2-2, with 10 bases that match TRBD2. The V gene end was trimmed by 4 bases and the J gene end by 5 bases; junction bases not matched to a gene: 7. Germline lookup yields CDR1 SGHDN and CDR2 FVKESK. This CDR3 contains 16 residues. CDR3 bases: TGTGCCAGCAGCCCAGCGGGAGGGCGGATAACCGGGGAGCTGTTTTTT. Encoded protein: CASSPAGGRITGELFF.

This sequence joins TRBV6-5 and TRBJ2-7; the D gene is possibly TRBD2 (6 bases). The CDR3 runs 14 residues. Germline V gives CDR1 MNHEY, CDR2 SVGAGI. V was shortened by 5 bases and J by 2 bases, with 13 bases between the two germline ends. CDR3 protein: CASSPRGSTYEQYF. The CDR3 coding sequence is TGTGCCAGCAGTCCACGGGGGTCAACCTACGAGCAGTACTTC.

The rearrangement links TRBV18 to TRBJ1-5; weak D call: TRBD1 (6 bases). The CDR3 extends over 13 amino acids. The germline gives CDR1 KGHSH, CDR2 LQKENI. V dropped 2 bases and J dropped 7 bases, with 9 bases sitting between them. CDR3 amino acids: CASSPEGGQPQHF. The CDR3 DNA reads as TGTGCCAGCTCACCAGAAGGGGGACAGCCCCAGCATTTT.

This clone was seen a handful of times. V and J are TRBV6-1 and TRBJ2-7, with a tentative D call TRBD1 (6 bases). The CDR3 runs to 16 residues. The V end lost 3 bases, the J end lost 3 bases, and 18 bases lay between the germline ends. CDR1 MNHNS and CDR2 SASEGT come from the germline V gene. CDR3 DNA sequence: TGTGCCAGCAGTGACGGCTTAGGGGACACAGACTACGAGCAGTACTTC. Translation gives CASSDGLGDTDYEQYF.

The chain carries TRBV7-2 and TRBJ2-7, with 7 bases that match TRBD1. This CDR3 has 14 amino acids. The V segment lost 5 bases and the J segment 2 bases; nucleotides outside the gene matches: 6. Germline lookup yields CDR1 SGHTA and CDR2 FQGNSA. CDR3 in amino acids: CASSVYRGPYEQYF. CDR3 DNA: TGTGCCAGCAGCGTATACAGGGGCCCCTACGAGCAGTACTTC.